The rows below give T cell receptor beta chains drawn from one sample of a study of blood T cell repertoires in COVID-19. The protocol was immunoSEQ multiplex PCR, while the TCRdb copy is restricted to in-frame clones and leaves out a portion. The sample lists almost 350,000 clones, more than 70% seen once, with approximately 1% in the top ten. Sequences were obtained from PBMCs or T cells enriched from blood (not recorded which). The receptors stem from a woman aged 25 to 45 who had been exposed to COVID-19. CDR3s include the opening cysteine and the closing phenylalanine or tryptophan. The D gene is left open where the match is weak. Size is omitted from some rows. Given values are once, few, many or a class for expanded clones.

length,J,V,D,size,CDR3,DNA
17,TRBJ1-5,TRBV6-6,TRBD1,-,CASSPSRQGIFDQPQHF,TGTGCCAGCAGTCCATCGAGACAGGGGATCTTCGATCAGCCCCAGCATTTT
16,TRBJ2-1,TRBV18,TRBD2,once,CASSPRLAGVLDEQFF,TGTGCCAGCTCACCACGACTAGCGGGAGTCTTGGATGAGCAGTTCTTC
15,TRBJ2-1,TRBV29-1,-,-,CSVEGTGDSYNEQFF,TGCAGCGTTGAAGGGACGGGAGACTCCTACAATGAGCAGTTCTTC
16,TRBJ2-3,TRBV9,-,-,CASSVVSSRIADTQYF,TGTGCCAGCAGCGTAGTGTCGTCGCGAATTGCAGATACGCAGTATTTT
15,TRBJ2-1,TRBV7-3,TRBD1,-,CASSPDRGETNEQFF,TGTGCCAGCAGCCCTGACAGGGGAGAGACGAATGAGCAGTTCTTC
16,TRBJ2-7,TRBV19,TRBD1,-,CASSGWTGTGGYEQYF,TGTGCCAGCTCGGGGTGGACCGGGACAGGGGGGTACGAGCAGTACTTC
15,TRBJ1-5,TRBV9,TRBD1,once,CASSVGTGVNQPQHF,TGTGCCAGCAGCGTCGGGACAGGCGTCAATCAGCCCCAGCATTTT
15,TRBJ1-1,TRBV27,-,-,CASSLTPGANTEAFF,TGTGCCAGCAGTTTAACCCCAGGGGCGAACACTGAAGCTTTCTTT
16,TRBJ2-5,TRBV11-1,TRBD1,-,CASSLEGRGPQETQYF,TGTGCCAGCAGCTTAGAGGGCAGGGGGCCGCAAGAGACCCAGTACTTC
13,TRBJ1-4,TRBV12-3/TRBV12-4,-,-,CASRSATNEKLFF,TGTGCCAGCAGATCTGCAACTAATGAAAAACTGTTTTTT
14,TRBJ2-2,TRBV3-1/TRBV3-2,TRBD1,-,CASTGTGITGELFF,TGTGCCAGCACCGGGACAGGGATCACCGGGGAGCTGTTTTTT
13,TRBJ2-1,TRBV7-9,-,-,CASSLSGHNEQFF,TGTGCCAGCAGCTTGAGCGGGCACAATGAGCAGTTCTTC
11,TRBJ1-1,TRBV28,-,-,CASSLPSRAFF,TGTGCCAGCAGTTTACCATCGAGGGCTTTCTTT
17,TRBJ1-6,TRBV28,TRBD1,-,CASSLVLGRDSNSPLHF,TGTGCCAGCAGTTTAGTATTAGGCCGGGACAGCAATTCACCCCTCCACTTT
17,TRBJ2-2,TRBV19,TRBD1,-,CASSIADRGLATGELFF,TGTGCCAGTAGTATAGCGGACAGGGGGCTAGCCACCGGGGAGCTGTTTTTT
14,TRBJ1-4,TRBV7-6,-,-,CASSPSQLGEKLFF,TGTGCCAGCAGCCCCTCCCAACTAGGGGAAAAACTGTTTTTT
15,TRBJ1-2,TRBV7-8,TRBD1,-,CASSPRTGITYGYTF,TGTGCCAGCAGCCCTCGGACAGGGATTACGTATGGCTACACCTTC
13,TRBJ2-7,TRBV13,-,-,CASSLQAAYEQYF,TGTGCCAGCAGCTTGCAGGCCGCCTACGAGCAGTACTTC
12,TRBJ2-7,TRBV28,-,-,CASMGGPLEQYF,TGTGCCAGCATGGGGGGGCCCCTCGAGCAGTACTTC
15,TRBJ2-2,TRBV5-8,TRBD1,-,CASSPGTGNTGELFF,TGTGCCAGCAGTCCTGGGACAGGGAACACCGGGGAGCTGTTTTTT
10,TRBJ1-1,TRBV9,-,-,CASSVVKRPF,TGTGCCAGCAGCGTAGTAAAGCGTCCCTTT
16,TRBJ2-1,TRBV9,TRBD2,once,CASSPFLAGGPYEQFF,TGTGCCAGCAGCCCCTTTCTAGCGGGAGGGCCCTATGAGCAGTTCTTC
14,TRBJ1-1,TRBV3-1/TRBV3-2,-,few,CASSRGGSNTEAFF,TGTGCCAGCAGCCGTGGGGGGTCGAACACTGAAGCTTTCTTT
13,TRBJ1-1,TRBV12-3/TRBV12-4,-,-,CASSLAENTEAFF,TGTGCCAGCAGCCTAGCAGAGAACACTGAAGCTTTCTTT
16,TRBJ1-4,TRBV28,-,-,CASSLGRSATNEKLFF,TGTGCCAGCAGTTTAGGGAGAAGCGCAACTAATGAAAAACTGTTTTTT
14,TRBJ2-7,TRBV11-2,TRBD2,-,CASSLPGTNWEQYF,TGTGCCAGCAGCTTACCAGGGACTAATTGGGAGCAGTACTTC
16,TRBJ2-7,TRBV15,TRBD2,-,CATSRAGGGVAYEQYF,TGTGCCACCAGCAGAGCGGGCGGGGGTGTCGCCTACGAGCAGTACTTC
13,TRBJ1-2,TRBV7-9,TRBD1,few,CASSLQGADGYTF,TGTGCCAGCAGCTTACAGGGGGCTGATGGCTACACCTTC
13,TRBJ1-1,TRBV12-3/TRBV12-4,-,-,CASSRDPWAEAFF,TGTGCCAGCAGTCGGGATCCCTGGGCTGAAGCTTTCTTT
16,TRBJ2-7,TRBV18,-,-,CASSPRSGSGAWEQYF,TGTGCCAGCTCACCGCGGTCCGGGAGTGGGGCGTGGGAGCAGTACTTC
15,TRBJ2-1,TRBV5-4,-,once,CASSFDPLPDNEQFF,TGTGCCAGCAGCTTTGATCCCCTACCCGACAATGAGCAGTTCTTC
20,TRBJ2-6,TRBV6-1,TRBD2,-,CASSALTSGRVLSGANVLTF,TGTGCCAGCAGTGCCCTGACTAGCGGGAGAGTTCTGTCTGGGGCCAACGTCCTGACTTTC
14,TRBJ1-2,TRBV29-1,TRBD1,-,CSVEGQGFSYGYTF,TGCAGCGTTGAAGGACAGGGATTTAGCTATGGCTACACCTTC
14,TRBJ1-2,TRBV7-3,TRBD1,-,CASSPGQGVGGYTF,TGTGCCAGCAGCCCAGGACAGGGTGTTGGCGGCTACACCTTC
17,TRBJ2-1,TRBV24-1,TRBD2,-,CATSDPGTSGNLDEQFF,TGTGCCACCAGTGACCCCGGGACTAGCGGGAATCTCGATGAGCAGTTCTTC
18,TRBJ2-2,TRBV4-1,TRBD2,-,CASSQGPLAGENTGELFF,TGCGCCAGCAGCCAGGGCCCCCTAGCGGGAGAGAACACCGGGGAGCTGTTTTTT
14,TRBJ2-1,TRBV27,-,-,CASQKPTSHGEQFF,TGTGCCAGCCAAAAACCGACTAGTCATGGTGAGCAGTTCTTC
14,TRBJ2-7,TRBV5-4,-,-,CASSLGGRSYEQYF,TGTGCCAGCAGCTTGGGGGGCCGCTCCTACGAGCAGTACTTC
19,TRBJ1-6,TRBV28,TRBD1,-,CASSFSPGQGNLLNSPLHF,TGTGCCAGCAGTTTCAGTCCGGGACAGGGGAACCTCCTTAATTCACCTCTCCACTTT
16,TRBJ2-1,TRBV7-2,-,-,CASSLEVGGSYNEQFF,TGTGCCAGCAGCTTAGAAGTCGGGGGCTCCTACAATGAGCAGTTCTTC
16,TRBJ2-7,TRBV24-1,TRBD2,-,CATSDSSGRGPYEQYF,TGTGCCACCAGTGATTCTAGCGGGAGAGGTCCCTACGAGCAGTACTTC
14,TRBJ2-5,TRBV3-1/TRBV3-2,TRBD2,once,CASMIAGGLETQYF,TGTGCCAGCATGATAGCGGGAGGTTTGGAGACCCAGTACTTC
15,TRBJ2-7,TRBV27,TRBD2,few,CASSPLTSGRHEQYF,TGTGCCAGCAGTCCACTGACTAGCGGGAGACACGAGCAGTACTTC
13,TRBJ2-3,TRBV5-1,-,-,CASSPTNTDTQYF,TGCGCCAGCAGCCCCACTAACACAGATACGCAGTATTTT
17,TRBJ1-3,TRBV13,-,-,CASSLDSRILSGNTIYF,TGTGCCAGCAGCTTAGATTCCAGGATACTCTCTGGAAACACCATATATTTT